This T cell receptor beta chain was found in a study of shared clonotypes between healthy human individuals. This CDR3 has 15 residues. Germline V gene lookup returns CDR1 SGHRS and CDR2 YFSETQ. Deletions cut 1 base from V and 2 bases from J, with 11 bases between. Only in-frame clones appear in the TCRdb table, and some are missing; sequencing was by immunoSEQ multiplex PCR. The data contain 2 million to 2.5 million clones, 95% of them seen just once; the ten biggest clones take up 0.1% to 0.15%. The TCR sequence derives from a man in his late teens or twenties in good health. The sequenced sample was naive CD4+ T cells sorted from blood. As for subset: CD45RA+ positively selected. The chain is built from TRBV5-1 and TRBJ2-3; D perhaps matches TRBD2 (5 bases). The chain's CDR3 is CASSLSGEPTDTQYF. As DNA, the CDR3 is TGCGCCAGCAGCTTGTCCGGGGAGCCCACAGATACGCAGTATTTT. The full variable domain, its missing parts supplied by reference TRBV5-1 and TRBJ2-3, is KAGVTQTPRYLIKTRGQQVTLSCSPISGHRSVSWYQQTPGQGLQFLFEYFSETQRNKGNFPGRFSGRQFSNSRSEMNVSTLELGDSALYLCASSLSGEPTDTQYFGPGTRLTVL.